This T cell receptor beta chain originates from a study of blood T cell repertoires in COVID-19. Whole-study context: Donors in the United States, Italy and Spain gave samples during acute or convalescent COVID-19. The cDNA or gDNA used as material had been derived from T cells, B-cell-depleted T cells, or PBMCs.

The junction had 7 bases not matched to a gene; V was cut back by 4 bases and J by 2 bases. Germline CDR1 reads SGHNT; CDR2 reads YYREEE (reference sequence). The CDR3 is 15 residues long. Authors' data handling: For nucleated cells, counts were estimated from reference gene primer amplification. Assay: immunoSEQ multiplex PCR; the TCRdb copy retains only in-frame clones and omits some. Clone size and V and J calls were adopted from that table, with D and trimming inferred from the DNA. The repertoire includes around 180,000 clones, 70% to 85% of them detected once, and roughly 5% sits in the top ten.

The chain is built from TRBV5-4 and TRBJ2-5; 8 nucleotides line up with TRBD1. The TCR originated in a woman aged 25 to 45 with acute or convalescent COVID-19. The sequenced sample was peripheral blood. CDR3 sequence reads: CASSPGTGDQETQYF. The CDR3 DNA is TGTGCCAGCAGCCCCGGGACAGGAGATCAAGAGACCCAGTACTTC.